Detailed here is one T cell receptor beta chain. Its specific antigen is unknown. No much larger clone is present one base from it, and per-base qualities are unavailable. In the ViraFEST assay, PBMC were stimulated with viral peptide pools, and TCR sequencing was then used to find antigen-specific CD4+ T cell clonotypes based on their expansion. After about 10 days of culture, CD4+ T cells were isolated with the EasySep CD4+ T cell isolation kit. Healthy vaccine recipients had no prior SARS-CoV-2 infection, confirmed by negative nucleocapsid antibodies before and after vaccination. Around 2 million PBMC per well were cultured in IMDM with 5% human AB serum, 10 IU/ml IL-2 and gentamicin, plus 10 ug/ml peptides. On days 3 and 7, half of the culture medium was replaced with fresh IL-2-containing medium. Unless noted otherwise, every peptide stimulation condition was cultured in triplicate wells. PBMC were separated from whole blood using Ficoll-Paque Plus gradient centrifugation and were then either cryopreserved at -140C or used fresh. The spike proteins of SARS-CoV-2 and of the common cold coronaviruses HCoV-NL63, HCoV-OC43 and HCoV-229E were spanned by overlapping peptide pools. The QIAamp micro DNA kit was used to extract genomic DNA from the cultured CD4+ T cells.

This sample is drawn from a study of vaccination effects on CD4 cells after COVID-19 (dated by TCRdb to the early 2020s). Regarding the complete study: Each participant received two doses of an mRNA SARS-CoV-2 vaccine, either BNT162b2 or mRNA-1273. SARS-CoV-2 spike-specific CD4+ TCR repertoires from before and after mRNA vaccination were compared in COVID-19 convalescent patients and in infection-naive vaccine recipients. The Oncomine TCR Beta short-read assay on an Illumina iSeq 100 was used to sequence cultures from other donors in the study. The full study included around nine COVID-19 convalescent patients and several SARS-CoV-2-naive healthy vaccine recipients. Points the paper makes about the study in general: The study was limited by a small number of convalescent patients, and early post-infection timepoints were lacking. Both infection-induced and vaccine-induced clones contracted markedly at late post-vaccination timepoints, which is consistent with waning T cell responses. Among healthy vaccine recipients, nearly all vaccine-induced clones were SARS-CoV-2 mono-reactive, and just 1 of 255 was cross-reactive with common cold coronaviruses.

Trimming takes 4 bases off V and 0 bases off J; junction bases not matched to a gene: 4. The CDR3 runs 14 residues from the cysteine to the phenylalanine. Solely the CDR3 DNA is kept, with 42 bases framed from the first base. The germline V gene provides CDR1 SQVTM and CDR2 ANQGSEA. Receptors were amplified or captured by the immunoSEQ multiplex PCR assay. DNA from the cultured and isolated CD4+ T cells underwent TCR beta CDR3 sequencing. Per the authors' processing: Non-productive TCR sequences were removed and reads were trimmed to the CDR3 region, keeping CDR3s of at least 7 amino acids. Antigen-specific clonotypes were identified with the MANAFEST web app by comparing expansion in peptide wells against reference cultures. To be called positive, a clone needed expansion at FDR<0.05 compared with the reference and with all other wells, an odds ratio greater than 5, and a frequency greater than 0.1% in two replicate wells. Cross-reactive clonotypes were defined as significantly expanded in SARS-CoV-2 spike wells and in at least one common cold coronavirus spike condition. CDR3 similarity was assessed by Levenshtein distance with the stringdist R package, and unrooted trees were built with ape in R 3.6.1. TCRdb took this table from immuneACCESS and kept in-frame rearrangements with V and J called. Such tables lack part of the clones; where checked against another copy, unresolved V genes explain under half of the gap, and the rest is unexplained. For V, J and clone size, that table is used; D and trimming come from the DNA. The table for this sample lists about 27,000 clones; roughly 70% of them were counted only once. Clones ranked in the top ten supply roughly 20% of the sample.

The sequencing used CD4+ T cells from PBMCs cultured with HCoV-NL63 spike peptides, collected before COVID-19 vaccination. Interpreted using the paper, the cell subset or site label stands for: HCoV-NL63 spike overlapping peptide pool stimulation. This receptor chain uses TRBV29-1 and TRBJ1-1; a stretch of 8 junction bases matches TRBD1. This clonotype was obtained from a human donor who received a COVID-19 vaccine. Read as DNA, the sequence is TGCAGCGTTGGGACAGGGCGTTTGAACACTGAAGCTTTCTTT. Its amino acids are CSVGTGRLNTEAFF. This CDR3, with the reference TRBV29-1 and TRBJ1-1 proteins standing in past its ends, gives the full variable domain SAVISQKPSRDICQRGTSLTIQCQVDSQVTMMFWYRQQPGQSLTLIATANQGSEATYESGFVIDKFPISRPNLTFSTLTVSNMSPEDSSIYLCSVGTGRLNTEAFFGQGTRLTVV.